Below, 20 T cell receptor beta chains from the same sample are listed, as sequenced in a study of T cell responses to AZD1222 COVID-19 vaccine. The data were produced by immunoSEQ multiplex PCR, yet TCRdb's version contains in-frame clones alone and is incomplete. The sample gives some 140,000 clones, roughly 91% of which show up once; approximately 7% is in the top ten. The material sequenced was peripheral blood, taken 28 days after the second AZD1222 dose. The source is an adult who received the AZD1222 COVID-19 vaccine.

The chain carries TRBV7-2 and TRBJ2-5, with D unresolved. V was clipped by 3 bases and J by 4 bases, with 9 bases between them. This CDR3 contains 13 residues. Germline assignment: CDR1 SGHTA and CDR2 FQGNSA. CDR3 sequence (DNA): TGTGCCAGCAGCTTTTCCGGCCGAGAGACCCAGTACTTC. Residues: CASSFSGRETQYF.

V gene TRBV5-8 combines with J gene TRBJ1-4, with D possibly matching TRBD1 (6 bases). The CDR3 runs 15 residues. V lost 4 bases, J lost 4 bases, and 14 bases lay in between. Per the germline V gene, CDR1 is SGHTS and CDR2 is YDEGEE. The CDR3 loop is CASSLGTSLNEKLFF. The CDR3 DNA reads as TGTGCCAGCAGCCTCGGGACAAGCCTTAATGAAAAACTGTTTTTT.

The rearrangement joins TRBV7-2 to TRBJ2-5; TRBD2 matches at 9 bases. J gave up 4 bases and V 5 bases, and 11 bases lay outside the gene matches. This CDR3 has 16 residues. Per the germline V gene, CDR1 is SGHTA and CDR2 is FQGNSA. The DNA of the CDR3 is TGTGCCAGCAGCCGCACCTGGAGAGCGGGGGGAGAGACCCAGTACTTC. Its translation: CASSRTWRAGGETQYF.

V and J are TRBV4-1 and TRBJ2-1; D is ambiguous. Germline V gene lookup returns CDR1 MGHRA and CDR2 YSYEKL. This CDR3 is built from 16 residues. V lost 4 bases and J 3 bases, leaving 16 bases between the germline ends. The CDR3 region is CASSLRVGTFYNEQFF. The DNA of the CDR3 is TGCGCCAGCAGCCTTCGGGTAGGTACCTTCTACAATGAGCAGTTCTTC.

CDR3 residues: CASSLTRDSQTQYF. The CDR3 DNA reads as TGTGCCAGCAGCTTAACTAGGGACAGTCAGACCCAGTACTTC. The V gene is TRBV7-2, the J gene TRBJ2-5; TRBD1 aligns across 7 bases. The J segment lost 6 bases and the V segment lost 2 bases, leaving 6 bases of the junction unmatched. The germline V gene encodes CDR1 SGHTA and CDR2 FQGNSA. The CDR3 spans 14 residues.

CDR3 loop: CAIRQGDTEAFF. In nucleotides, the CDR3 is TGTGCCATCCGACAGGGAGACACTGAAGCTTTCTTT. The chain links TRBV19 to TRBJ1-1; 7 bases are shared with TRBD1. Germline-derived CDR1 and CDR2 are LNHDA and SQIVND (reference sequence). The CDR3 extends over 12 amino acids. J gave up 3 bases and V 10 bases, and 5 bases lay outside the gene matches.

The V and J genes are TRBV7-9 and TRBJ1-5; D remains ambiguous. The CDR3 is 15 residues long. CDR1 SEHNR and CDR2 FQNEAQ come from the germline V gene (reference sequence). V dropped 4 bases and J dropped 0 bases, with 10 bases sitting between them. The CDR3 loop reads CASSSLANSNQPQHF. The CDR3 region has the DNA TGTGCCAGCAGCTCGTTGGCCAATAGCAATCAGCCCCAGCATTTT.

The chain combines TRBV12-3 or TRBV12-4 with TRBJ1-5, with D uncertain. CDR3 length equals 13 residues. Trimming shortened V by 7 bases and J by 6 bases, and 13 bases separated the two germline ends. CDR3 in DNA: TGTGCCAGCACCACCCACGTGACTCAGCCCCAGCATTTT. It yields the protein CASTTHVTQPQHF.

The chain recombines TRBV24-1 with TRBJ2-1; 12 nucleotides agree with TRBD2. CDR3 length: 16 residues. J was trimmed by 6 bases and V by 5 bases; bases with no gene match: 7. Per the germline V gene, CDR1 is KGHDR and CDR2 is SFDVKD. As DNA, the CDR3 is TGTGCCACCAGTGTTACTAGCGGGGGGAGTCTCAATGAGCAGTTCTTC. Its protein is CATSVTSGGSLNEQFF.

Only a few counts were recorded for this clone. The chain has TRBV28 and TRBJ1-2; D gene uncertain. V was trimmed by 7 bases and J by 4 bases, leaving 22 bases between them. The CDR3 is made up of 16 amino acids. Germline V gene lookup returns CDR1 MDHEN and CDR2 SYDVKM. The CDR3 region is CASTRGRGFNSYGYTF. CDR3 sequence (DNA): TGTGCCAGCACCCGAGGGAGAGGGTTCAATAGCTATGGCTACACCTTC.

There are a few counts of this clone. The V gene is TRBV27, the J gene TRBJ1-6; D ambiguous. V was pared by 5 bases and J by 10 bases, with 15 bases between. The CDR3 is made up of 14 amino acids. Germline loops: CDR1 MNHEY, CDR2 SMNVEV (reference sequence). Written as DNA, the CDR3 is TGTGCCAGCAGTCAGAGGGCTAGAAACTCACCCCTCCACTTT. The encoded protein is CASSQRARNSPLHF.

The gene calls are TRBV6-5 and TRBJ2-5; 14 positions agree with TRBD2. The germline V gene encodes CDR1 MNHEY and CDR2 SVGAGI. This CDR3 spans 15 amino acids. The trim removed 9 bases at V and 5 bases at J, leaving 8 bases unmatched. CDR3 sequence reads: CASGRLAGGRETQYF. In DNA, the CDR3 is TGTGCCAGTGGCAGACTAGCGGGGGGGCGGGAGACCCAGTACTTC.

This CDR3 reads CASSFRVGEKLFF. The CDR3 DNA is TGTGCCAGCAGCTTCAGGGTGGGGGAAAAACTGTTTTTT. J is TRBJ1-4 and V is TRBV7-2, with D possibly being TRBD1 (5 bases). Trimming shortened V by 3 bases and J by 8 bases, and 10 bases separated the two germline ends. Germline loops: CDR1 SGHTA, CDR2 FQGNSA. CDR3 length: 13 residues.

The V and J genes are TRBV25-1 and TRBJ2-7; TRBD1 agrees at 9 bases. The germline CDR1 and CDR2 sequences are MGHDK and SYGVNS. This CDR3 is built from 15 residues. V lost 0 bases, J lost 5 bases, and 5 bases stayed unmatched. The CDR3 DNA follows: TGTGCCAGCAGTGAATATGGGACAGGGCAGCACGAGCAGTACTTC. Translation: CASSEYGTGQHEQYF.

The chain couples TRBV18 to TRBJ1-2; D is undetermined. V was shortened by 2 bases and J by 0 bases, with 7 bases between the two germline ends. Germline values: CDR1 KGHSH, CDR2 LQKENI. The CDR3 has 14 amino acids. The DNA of the CDR3 is TGTGCCAGCTCACCAGGAGTAGCTAACTATGGCTACACCTTC. This gives the protein CASSPGVANYGYTF.

The CDR3 DNA is TGTGCCAGCAGTAGCCGGGACCTCTATTACTACGAGCAGTACTTC. Protein product: CASSSRDLYYYEQYF. This chain connects TRBV27 to TRBJ2-7; D possibly matches TRBD1 or TRBD2 (5 bases each). Germline CDR1 MNHEY, CDR2 SMNVEV (reference sequence). This CDR3 region has 15 residues. V was trimmed by 5 bases and J by 3 bases, leaving 17 bases between them.

The gene calls are TRBV14 and TRBJ1-6; D is unclear. Germline V gives CDR1 SGHDN, CDR2 FVKESK. The CDR3 has 13 amino acids. The germline V and J ends were trimmed by 0 bases and 10 bases, with 7 bases remaining between them. The CDR3 sequence is CASSQDGRSPLHF. The CDR3 DNA reads TGTGCCAGCAGCCAAGACGGGCGATCACCCCTCCACTTT.

The V and J genes are TRBV12-3 or TRBV12-4 and TRBJ2-7, with D unclear. There are 11 residues in the CDR3. Trimming took 3 bases from V and 6 from J, leaving 6 bases between them. The CDR3, as DNA: TGTGCCAGCAGTTTGAGTGGCGAGCAGTACTTC. Its protein product is CASSLSGEQYF.

V and J are TRBV6-5 and TRBJ2-7; no clear D. Germline CDR1 reads MNHEY; CDR2 reads SVGAGI. The V end was cut by 8 bases, the J end by 3 bases, with 5 bases between. The CDR3 consists of 10 residues. CDR3 loop: CASRRYEQYF. The DNA for the CDR3 is TGTGCCAGCCGGCGCTACGAGCAGTACTTC.

This sequence joins TRBV6-1 and TRBJ2-7, with TRBD2 matching 7 bases. CDR3 size: 18 residues. The V and J ends lost 4 bases and 9 bases, in that order; junction bases with no gene match: 24. Germline-derived CDR1 and CDR2 are MNHNS and SASEGT. This CDR3 reads CASSGSSPRGTTFLGQYF. CDR3 sequence (DNA): TGTGCCAGCAGTGGCTCCTCCCCCCGGGGGACTACATTCCTCGGGCAGTACTTC.